This T cell receptor (beta chain) was documented in a study of shared clonotypes between healthy human individuals. Study-wide results and caveats: Generally, naive subsets (rather than memory subsets) showed larger estimated richness. Clonotype sharing across donors was expected to vary with sequencing depth.

Sorted subsets were amplified in replicate PCRs using approximately 0.2 ug DNA, approximately 30,000 T cell genomes. Profiling relied on immunoSEQ multiplex PCR, and the TCRdb table lists in-frame clones only, not all of them. This table has about 2.2 million clones, about 93% appearing once. V was pared by 2 bases and J by 8 bases, with 21 bases between. CDR1 SGHVS and CDR2 FQNEAQ come from the germline V gene. This CDR3 comprises 17 residues. About this clone: Its antigen is undetermined.

Terminally differentiated effector memory CD45RA+ cells were left out of the naive CD8 fraction, which was CD45RO-negative and positively selected for CCR7. The receptor was derived from a man between 18 and 29 years old in good health. Some clones in this sample may be carry-over from other donors' samples. Sequencing input: naive CD8+ T cells from PBMCs. The genes are TRBV7-8 and TRBJ1-4; a weak D match, TRBD1 (6 bases). For the CDR3, the DNA is TGTGCCAGCAGCTTAAGCACGAGGGGGGCGAGGTGGGAAAAACTGTTTTTT. Translated: CASSLSTRGARWEKLFF.